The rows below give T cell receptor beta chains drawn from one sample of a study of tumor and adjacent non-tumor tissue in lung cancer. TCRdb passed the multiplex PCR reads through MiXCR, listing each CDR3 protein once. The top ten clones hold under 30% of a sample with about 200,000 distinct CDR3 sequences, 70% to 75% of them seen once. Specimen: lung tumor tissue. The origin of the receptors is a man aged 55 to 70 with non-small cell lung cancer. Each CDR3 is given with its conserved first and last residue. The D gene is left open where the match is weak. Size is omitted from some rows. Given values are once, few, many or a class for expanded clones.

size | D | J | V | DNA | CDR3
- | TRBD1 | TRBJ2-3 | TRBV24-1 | TGTGCCACCAGTGATTTTTTTGGGACAGGGGTGGCAGATACGCAGTATTTT | CATSDFFGTGVADTQYF
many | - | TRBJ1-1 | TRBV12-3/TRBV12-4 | TGTGCCAGCAGTTTCAGGGGAAAGACTGAAGCTTTCTTT | CASSFRGKTEAFF
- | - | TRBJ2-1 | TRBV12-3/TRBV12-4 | TGTGTTAGTGTCCTACAAGGGGTCGCCTACAATGAGCAGTTCTTC | CVSVLQGVAYNEQFF
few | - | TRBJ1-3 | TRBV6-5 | TGTGCCAGCAGGGCACAGACTCTTAGCTCTGGAAACACCATATATTTT | CASRAQTLSSGNTIYF
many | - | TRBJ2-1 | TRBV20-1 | TGCAGTGCTAGAGATTTTAAGGGGATGGGACTCGATGAGCAGTTCTTC | CSARDFKGMGLDEQFF
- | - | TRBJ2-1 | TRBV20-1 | TGCGGTGCTCCGGGGGCTTGCGGGAGTTACAATGGACAGTTCTTC | CGAPGACGSYNGQFF
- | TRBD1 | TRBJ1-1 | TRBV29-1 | TGCAGCGTGGAGGGACAGGGTGACCAATGGGACACTGAAGCTTTCTTT | CSVEGQGDQWDTEAFF
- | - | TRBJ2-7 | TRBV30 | TGTGCCTGTAGTGCGGCTAGAGGACTGGGCGAGCAGTACTTC | CACSAARGLGEQYF
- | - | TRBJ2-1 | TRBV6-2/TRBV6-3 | TGTGCCAGCAGTAGCGATGAAGTAAGGGGTTACTACAATGAGCAGTTCTTC | CASSSDEVRGYYNEQFF
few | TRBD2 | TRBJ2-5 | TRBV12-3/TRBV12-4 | TGTGCCAGTAGTTTGGGCGGGGGGGCAGAGACCCAGTATTTC | CASSLGGGAETQYF
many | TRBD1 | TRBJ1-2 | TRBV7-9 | TGTGCCAGCAGCTTTCCGGGACAGGGGGACGGGGGCTACACCTTC | CASSFPGQGDGGYTF
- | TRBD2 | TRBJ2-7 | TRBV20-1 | TGCAGTGCTAGAGGGGGGGTACTAGCGGGGGTCTACGAGCAGTACTTC | CSARGGVLAGVYEQYF
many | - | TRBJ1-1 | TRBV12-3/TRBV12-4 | TGTGCCAGCAGTCCTGGAGCGTGGACTGAAGCTTTCTTT | CASSPGAWTEAFF
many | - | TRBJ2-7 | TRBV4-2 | TGTGCCAGCAGCCAGCCGGGGGACTCCTACGAGCAGTACTTC | CASSQPGDSYEQYF
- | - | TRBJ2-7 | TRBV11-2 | TGTGCCAGCAGCTTAGAGGTGGTGGCGTCCCCGGGGCAGCACTGCTTC | CASSLEVVASPGQHCF
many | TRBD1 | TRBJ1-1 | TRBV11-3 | TGTGCCAGCAGCTTGAGGACAGGGATGAACACTGAAGCTTTCTTT | CASSLRTGMNTEAFF
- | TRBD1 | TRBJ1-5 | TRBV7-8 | TGTGCCAGCAGCCTGGGGACAGCTTATGGCAATCAACCCCAGCATTTT | CASSLGTAYGNQPQHF
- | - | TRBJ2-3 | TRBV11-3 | TGTGCCACCAACTTAAGGACCACCTCCAGGGAGTATTTT | CATNLRTTSREYF
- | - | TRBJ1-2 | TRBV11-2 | TGTGCCAGCAGCTTAGATACCGATAGGTGTAACTATGGCTACACCTTC | CASSLDTDRCNYGYTF
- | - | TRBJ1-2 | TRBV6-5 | TGTGCCAGCAGTTCGGGCCTTTTGACTACTCACTATGGCTACATCTTC | CASSSGLLTTHYGYIF
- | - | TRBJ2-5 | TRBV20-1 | TGCAGTGCTAGGGGGACTTTGCTCAACAATGAGCAGTACTTC | CSARGTLLNNEQYF
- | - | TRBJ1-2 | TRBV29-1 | TGCAGAGTTGAGGGATCCGGGGATCGTAATGGCTACACCTTC | CRVEGSGDRNGYTF
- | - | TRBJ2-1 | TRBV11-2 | TGTGTCAGCAGCCCCCGAGGTTGGGGGGGCCGTACCTACAATGAGCAGTTCTTC | CVSSPRGWGGRTYNEQFF
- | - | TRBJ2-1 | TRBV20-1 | TGTAGTGCAATAATAACGGGCGGGCTTTACAATGAGCAGTTCTTC | CSAIITGGLYNEQFF
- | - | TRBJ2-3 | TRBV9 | TGTGCCAGCAGCGTAGCGGGAGTGAATAAGCAGTATTTT | CASSVAGVNKQYF